The 21 T cell receptor beta chains below all came from one sample that was sequenced in a study of blood T cell repertoires in COVID-19. Here immunoSEQ multiplex PCR was the method, and the copy in TCRdb shows in-frame clones only, minus some. The table shows roughly 300,000 clones, with around 90% occurring only once. The sequenced material came from PBMCs or T cells enriched from blood (not recorded which). Receptors originate from a woman in her twenties or thirties who had recovered from COVID-19.

This clone was recorded only once. The chain combines TRBV7-9 with TRBJ2-7; D may be TRBD1 (6 bases). Germline V lookup: CDR1 SEHNR, CDR2 FQNEAQ (reference sequence). The CDR3 runs to 14 residues. Trimming took 5 bases from V and 2 from J, leaving 13 bases between them. The CDR3 region has the DNA TGTGCCAGCAGCAGCTACAGGGTCACCTACGAGCAGTACTTC. It specifies CASSSYRVTYEQYF.

The V gene is TRBV19, the J gene TRBJ2-1; 8 positions match TRBD2. V trimming: 6 bases; J trimming: 8 bases; junction bases outside the gene matches: 9. There are 14 residues in the CDR3. The germline gives CDR1 LNHDA, CDR2 SQIVND (reference sequence). The DNA for the CDR3 is TGTGCCAGTAGCGGGAGGGCCTTTAGGGATGAGCAGTTCTTC. Translation gives CASSGRAFRDEQFF.

The chain couples TRBV5-4 to TRBJ2-2, with TRBD2 identical over 7 bases. Germline CDR1 is SGHNT and CDR2 is YYREEE (reference sequence). The CDR3 sequence is 17 residues long. V lost 4 bases, J lost 0 bases, and 9 bases stayed unmatched. This CDR3 is CASSRSGGVPNTGELFF. CDR3 in DNA: TGTGCCAGCAGCCGTTCGGGGGGAGTTCCGAACACCGGGGAGCTGTTTTTT.

The chain carries TRBV11-1 and TRBJ2-5; TRBD1 matches at 7 bases. CDR1 is SGHAT and CDR2 is FQDESV in the germline V gene (reference sequence). V gave up 2 bases and J gave up 3 bases; unmatched junction bases: 9. The CDR3 runs to 16 residues. The CDR3 sequence: CASSLSGTAPKETQYF. The CDR3 DNA reads as TGTGCCAGCAGCTTATCCGGGACAGCCCCGAAAGAGACCCAGTACTTC. The whole variable domain, filled in from reference TRBV11-1 and TRBJ2-5, reads EAEVAQSPRYKITEKSQAVAFWCDPISGHATLYWYRQILGQGPELLVQFQDESVVDDSQLPKDRFSAERLKGVDSTLKIQPAELGDSAMYLCASSLSGTAPKETQYFGPGTRLLVL.

This clone has only a few counts. This sequence joins TRBV6-5 and TRBJ1-2; 10 bases map to TRBD1. Unmatched junction bases numbered 11, after V lost 6 bases and J lost 7 bases. CDR1 MNHEY and CDR2 SVGAGI come from the germline V gene. The CDR3 is 15 amino acids. CDR3 sequence: CASRPGTGAERGYTF. The DNA of the CDR3 is TGTGCCAGCAGACCGGGGACAGGGGCAGAACGTGGCTACACCTTC.

The chain recombines TRBV12-3 or TRBV12-4 with TRBJ1-1; possible D gene TRBD1, 5 bases. Trimming removed 5 bases from V and 9 bases from J, with 10 bases in between. The CDR3 spans 11 residues. The CDR3 bases are TGTGCCAGCAGTGCAGGGTTTCAAGCTTTCTTT. It is translated as CASSAGFQAFF.

The CDR3 region is CASSTTSGGKLFF. CDR3 coding DNA: TGTGCCAGCAGTACCACGTCCGGCGGAAAACTGTTTTTT. The chain carries TRBV27 and TRBJ1-4; no reliable D call. The CDR3 is 13 residues long. Germline V gives CDR1 MNHEY, CDR2 SMNVEV (reference sequence). V was shortened by 5 bases and J by 10 bases, with 14 bases between the two germline ends. The whole variable domain, remainder taken from reference TRBV27 and TRBJ1-4, is EAQVTQNPRYLITVTGKKLTVTCSQNMNHEYMSWYRQDPGLGLRQIYYSMNVEVTDKGDVPEGYKVSRKEKRNFPLILESPSPNQTSLYFCASSTTSGGKLFFGSGTQLSVL.

This chain joins TRBV18 and TRBJ1-6; 7 bases agree with TRBD1. The germline gives CDR1 KGHSH, CDR2 LQKENI. The CDR3 contains 17 residues. V lost 6 bases and J lost 0; bases outside the gene matches: 8. Written as DNA, the CDR3 is TGTGCCAGCTCCGACAGGGCCGGTAGCTCCTATAATTCACCCCTCCACTTT. The encoded protein is CASSDRAGSSYNSPLHF.

The chain uses TRBV7-9 and TRBJ1-1; no clear D gene. The V and J ends lost 11 bases and 0 bases respectively, with 7 bases between them. Germline V gene lookup returns CDR1 SEHNR and CDR2 FQNEAQ (reference sequence). The CDR3 is 11 residues long. CDR3 coding DNA: TGTGCCGACGCGGTGAACACTGAAGCTTTCTTT. It yields the protein CADAVNTEAFF.

The CDR3 nucleotides read TGTGCCAGCAGTTTATCCTGGGTCAGACCTAGCTCCTACAATGAGCAGTTCTTC. Translating it yields CASSLSWVRPSSYNEQFF. The chain joins TRBV27 to TRBJ2-1; no clear D. The V end was cut by 0 bases, the J end by 0 bases, with 15 bases between. The CDR3 has 18 residues. CDR1 and CDR2 (germline): MNHEY, SMNVEV (reference sequence).

The genes are TRBV6-5 and TRBJ1-5; D not resolved. This CDR3 region has 14 residues. Germline-derived CDR1 and CDR2 are MNHEY and SVGAGI. V gave up 7 bases and J gave up 7 bases, with 17 bases separating them. In DNA form, the CDR3 reads TGTGCCAGCATAAGGAGTGAGGTTGGACAGCCCCAGCATTTT. Translated, it gives CASIRSEVGQPQHF.

The rearrangement links TRBV6-5 to TRBJ1-1, with D tentatively TRBD1 (5 bases). This CDR3 region has 14 residues. Per germline, CDR1 MNHEY and CDR2 SVGAGI. Trimming removed 2 bases from V and 1 base from J, with 8 bases in between. The CDR3 DNA reads as TGTGCCAGCAGTTACGGGGCCGAGAACACTGAAGCTTTCTTT. Protein product: CASSYGAENTEAFF.

The rearrangement uses TRBV3-1 (or the pseudogene TRBV3-2) and TRBJ2-7; D is uncertain. Trimming shortened V by 0 bases and J by 1 base, and 13 bases separated the two germline ends. CDR1 is LGHDT, CDR2 YNNKEL, per germline (reference sequence). The CDR3 runs to 16 residues. This CDR3 is CASSQEGRERSYEQYF. In DNA form, the CDR3 reads TGTGCCAGCAGCCAAGAAGGCAGAGAGAGGTCCTACGAGCAGTACTTC.

This chain connects TRBV30 to TRBJ1-2; 8 bases match TRBD1. Germline CDR1 reads GTSNPN; CDR2 reads SVGIG (reference sequence). V was pared by 3 bases and J by 3 bases, with 3 bases of the junction left unmatched. This CDR3 contains 13 residues. The CDR3 region is CAWRQGADYGYTF. In DNA form, the CDR3 reads TGTGCCTGGAGGCAGGGGGCTGACTATGGCTACACCTTC.

The chain couples TRBV28 to TRBJ2-7; TRBD2 aligns across 8 bases. J gave up 1 base and V 7 bases, and 9 bases lay outside the gene matches. Germline V gene data show CDR1 as MDHEN and CDR2 as SYDVKM. CDR3 length: 15 residues. The CDR3: CASNPGGPPSYEQYF. DNA for the CDR3: TGTGCCAGCAATCCGGGAGGGCCTCCTTCCTACGAGCAGTACTTC.

This rearrangement joins TRBV28 to TRBJ2-7; 12 bases align to TRBD1. Germline lookup yields CDR1 MDHEN and CDR2 SYDVKM. V lost 4 bases and J lost 6; bases outside the gene matches: 13. The length of the CDR3 is 17 residues. Written as DNA, the CDR3 is TGTGCCAGCAGTTCCCCTTTAGGGGGACAGGGGGCTGGCGAGCAGTACTTC. It codes for CASSSPLGGQGAGEQYF.

The CDR3 spells CASREGTGENTDTQYF. CDR3 nucleotide sequence: TGTGCCAGCAGAGAGGGGACAGGGGAAAACACAGATACGCAGTATTTT. The J gene is TRBJ2-3, the V gene TRBV9; 10 bases are a match to TRBD1. The CDR3 spans 16 residues. The J segment lost 2 bases and the V segment lost 5 bases, leaving 8 bases of the junction unmatched. Germline CDR1 SGDLS, CDR2 YYNGEE. The complete variable domain, with remaining parts taken from reference TRBV9 and TRBJ2-3, reads DSGVTQTPKHLITATGQRVTLRCSPRSGDLSVYWYQQSLDQGLQFLIQYYNGEERAKGNILERFSAQQFPDLHSELNLSSLELGDSALYFCASREGTGENTDTQYFGPGTRLTVL.

The V call is TRBV19, the J call TRBJ2-1, with TRBD2 identical over 11 bases. The ends lost 2 bases at V and 5 bases at J; junction bases unmatched: 5. CDR1 and CDR2 from the germline V gene are LNHDA and SQIVND (reference sequence). The CDR3 length is 16 residues. The CDR3 bases are TGTGCCAGTAGTATACCGGGACTAGCGGTAAACAATGAGCAGTTCTTC. Encoded protein: CASSIPGLAVNNEQFF.

This clone was recorded once. V is TRBV7-2 and J is TRBJ1-6; D is ambiguous. Per germline, CDR1 SGHTA and CDR2 FQGNSA. The CDR3 has 16 residues. V shed 4 bases and J shed 5 bases, with 15 bases lying between them. The CDR3 protein is CASSSRRLLNNSPLHF. The CDR3 DNA reads as TGTGCCAGCAGCTCGAGGCGGCTATTAAATAATTCACCCCTCCACTTT.

The chain is built from TRBV28 and TRBJ1-5, with 10 bases aligning to TRBD1. The V gene's germline CDR1 is MDHEN and CDR2 SYDVKM. After removal of 6 bases from V and 5 bases from J, the junction contained 7 bases not matched to a gene. This CDR3 contains 15 residues. CDR3 loop: CASRDGQGGYQPQHF. In DNA, the CDR3 is TGTGCCAGCAGAGACGGACAGGGGGGTTATCAGCCCCAGCATTTT. The whole variable domain, remainder taken from reference TRBV28 and TRBJ1-5, is DVKVTQSSRYLVKRTGEKVFLECVQDMDHENMFWYRQDPGLGLRLIYFSYDVKMKEKGDIPEGYSVSREKKERFSLILESASTNQTSMYLCASRDGQGGYQPQHFGDGTRLSIL.

This clone was seen only a few times. This sequence joins TRBV14 and TRBJ2-1, with 8 bases that match TRBD1. CDR3 length: 16 amino acids. The junction had 8 bases not matched to a gene; V was cut back by 7 bases and J by 0 bases. CDR1 and CDR2 from the germline V gene are SGHDN and FVKESK. The CDR3: CASTPRTGNSYNEQFF. DNA for the CDR3: TGTGCCAGCACCCCAAGGACAGGGAACTCCTACAATGAGCAGTTCTTC.